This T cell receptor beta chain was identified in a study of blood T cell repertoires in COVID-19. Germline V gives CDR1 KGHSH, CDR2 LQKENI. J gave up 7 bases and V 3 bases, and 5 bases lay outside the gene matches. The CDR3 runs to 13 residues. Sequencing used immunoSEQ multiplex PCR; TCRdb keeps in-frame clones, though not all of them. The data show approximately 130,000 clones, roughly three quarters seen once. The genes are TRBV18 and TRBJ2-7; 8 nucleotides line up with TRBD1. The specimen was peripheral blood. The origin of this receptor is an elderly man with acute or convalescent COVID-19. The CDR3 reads CASSPGTGFEQYF. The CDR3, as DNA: TGTGCCAGCTCACCTGGGACAGGTTTTGAGCAGTACTTC.